This is a list of T cell receptor beta chains from one sample in a study of OX40 agonist ivuxolimab in advanced cancers. Using immunoSEQ multiplex PCR, the repertoire was profiled, and TCRdb retains in-frame clones only, with some absent. The sample yields approximately 100,000 clones, about 90% seen once. Sequenced material: CD4+ or CD8+ T cells sorted from blood, taken in a trial of the OX40 agonist ivuxolimab. These receptors were taken from an adult with an advanced solid tumor such as melanoma, head and neck, liver or kidney cancer. CDR3s include the opening cysteine and the closing phenylalanine or tryptophan. D genes are given only for firm matches. Clone size is stated in some rows and not others, as once, few, many or a class when expanded.

clone size,V gene,J gene,D gene,CDR3 DNA,CDR3 protein
few,TRBV19,TRBJ2-2,NA,TGTGCCAGTAGTATAGTAGGGAACACCGGGGAGCTGTTTTTT,CASSIVGNTGELFF
NA,TRBV5-1,TRBJ2-5,NA,TGCGCCAGCAGCTTGGGGCAGGGGCTCGGGACCCAGTACTTC,CASSLGQGLGTQYF
few,TRBV7-9,TRBJ2-3,TRBD2,TGTGCCAGCAGCTTAAGCGGGACGGTAGATACGCAGTATTTT,CASSLSGTVDTQYF
NA,TRBV7-2,TRBJ2-1,NA,TGTGCCAGCAGCTTAGTCGTAGGGTATCAGTTTGGTGAGCAGTTCTTC,CASSLVVGYQFGEQFF
NA,TRBV6-4,TRBJ2-3,NA,TGTGCCAGCAGTGAGTCGCGAAGCACAGATACGCAGTATTTT,CASSESRSTDTQYF
NA,TRBV5-6,TRBJ1-2,NA,TGTGCCAGCAGCTTGGTGGTTGAACAGTTCCATGGCTACACCTTC,CASSLVVEQFHGYTF
NA,TRBV2,TRBJ2-5,TRBD2,TGTGCCAGCACCGGCCTCCAGGGGGGACTAGCGGGAGAGACCCAGTACTTC,CASTGLQGGLAGETQYF
NA,TRBV11-3,TRBJ2-5,TRBD1,TGTGCCAGCAGCGGACCGGGACAGGGGGAGGAGACCCAGTACTTC,CASSGPGQGEETQYF
NA,TRBV5-4,TRBJ1-2,NA,TGTGCCAGCAGCTTGTGGTGGTCAGACTCTAACTATGGCTACACCTTC,CASSLWWSDSNYGYTF
once,TRBV19,TRBJ2-3,TRBD2,TGTGCCAGTAGTATGTCGGGAGGGCATACGCAGTATTTT,CASSMSGGHTQYF
NA,TRBV4-3,TRBJ1-4,NA,TGCGCCAGCAGCCTACTACACAGGCTCGATAATGAAAAACTGTTTTTT,CASSLLHRLDNEKLFF
NA,TRBV5-8,TRBJ2-2,NA,TGTGCCAGCAGTAAACGTCGGGGCGGGACCGGGGAGCTGTTTTTT,CASSKRRGGTGELFF
NA,TRBV11-3,TRBJ2-2,NA,TGTGCCAGCAGCTTAGGTTCAAAGACCGGGGAGCTGTTTTTT,CASSLGSKTGELFF
NA,TRBV18,TRBJ2-7,TRBD2,TGTGCCAGCTCACCAAGCGGGAGGGCCTACGAGCAGTACTTC,CASSPSGRAYEQYF
NA,TRBV29-1,TRBJ2-7,NA,TGCAGCGCTTGCCGGGACCGGGGACGGGAGCAGTACTTC,CSACRDRGREQYF
NA,TRBV5-5,TRBJ2-1,NA,TGTGCCAGCAGCTTGGCCGCCGATGAGCAGTTCTTC,CASSLAADEQFF
NA,TRBV6-5,TRBJ1-6,NA,TGTGCCAGCAGTCACACAGGGCCCCTTAATTCACCCCTCCACTTT,CASSHTGPLNSPLHF
NA,TRBV18,TRBJ1-5,NA,TGTGCCAGCTCACTTGCGGAGGGGACCCTGAATCAGCCCCAGCATTTT,CASSLAEGTLNQPQHF
NA,TRBV19,TRBJ2-1,TRBD2,TGTGCCAGTAGTACGTCCTTATCGGGAGGGCCGGGCAATGAGCAGTTCTTC,CASSTSLSGGPGNEQFF
NA,TRBV6-6,TRBJ2-5,NA,TGTGCCAGCAGTTCGGGACCCGAGGAGACCCAGTACTTC,CASSSGPEETQYF
NA,TRBV7-9,TRBJ2-1,TRBD2,TGTGCCAGCAGCTTAAACCAGGGAGGGAATGAGCAGTTCTTC,CASSLNQGGNEQFF
NA,TRBV7-2,TRBJ2-3,NA,TGTGCCAGCAGCCCCCGGACAGGCACAGATACGCAGTATTTT,CASSPRTGTDTQYF
NA,TRBV6-6,TRBJ1-3,NA,TGTGCCAGCAGCGGTTACGAGGGGCACACCATATATTTT,CASSGYEGHTIYF
NA,TRBV5-4,TRBJ1-2,TRBD1,TGTGCCAGCAGCTCCAGGGGACAGGGGCATCCCTATGGCTACACCTTC,CASSSRGQGHPYGYTF
few,TRBV11-3,TRBJ2-5,NA,TGTGCCAGCAGCCCCCGGAGGGGGGGGGAGACCCAGTACTTC,CASSPRRGGETQYF
NA,TRBV18,TRBJ1-1,TRBD1,TGTGCCAGCAACATCCGGAGGACAGGGATGAACACTGAAGCTTTCTTT,CASNIRRTGMNTEAFF
NA,TRBV11-3,TRBJ1-3,NA,TGTGCCAGCAGCTTAGACGGGAACACCATATATTTT,CASSLDGNTIYF
NA,TRBV4-1,TRBJ2-1,NA,TGCGCCAGCAGCCAACCTTGGGATGAGCAGTTCTTC,CASSQPWDEQFF
NA,TRBV18,TRBJ2-7,TRBD2,TGTGCCAGCTCTCCCAGCGGGGACCACGAGCAGTACTTC,CASSPSGDHEQYF
NA,TRBV19,TRBJ2-7,TRBD1,TGTGCCAGTAGTCCCACGGGACAGTCCTACGAGCAGTACTTC,CASSPTGQSYEQYF
NA,TRBV6-5,TRBJ2-2,NA,TGTGCCAGCAGTTCGACACGTCCGAACACCGGGAAGCTGTTTTTT,CASSSTRPNTGKLFF
NA,TRBV11-2,TRBJ1-5,NA,TGTGCCAGCAGCTTGTTGCCGGGACCTGGCCAGCCCCAGCATTTT,CASSLLPGPGQPQHF
NA,TRBV29-1,TRBJ2-7,NA,TGCAGCGGTCGGGACGGATCCTACGAGCAGTACTTC,CSGRDGSYEQYF
NA,TRBV5-4,TRBJ2-1,NA,TGTGCCAGCAGCACAGGGACTTATAGTTCCAATGAGCAGTTCTTC,CASSTGTYSSNEQFF
NA,TRBV6-6,TRBJ1-2,TRBD1,TGTGCCAGCAGCTCCGACAGGGGAGGGGGAGGCTACACCTTC,CASSSDRGGGGYTF
NA,TRBV4-3,TRBJ2-7,TRBD2,TGCGCCAGCAGCCAAGAACTAGCGGGAGGGCCCTACGAGCAGTACTTC,CASSQELAGGPYEQYF
NA,TRBV11-1,TRBJ2-7,NA,TGTGCCAGCAGCTTAGGCCACCGCCCGGGCGAGCAGTACTTC,CASSLGHRPGEQYF
NA,TRBV5-1,TRBJ1-2,TRBD1,TGCGCCAGCAGCATGGACAGGGAGGATGGCTACACCTTC,CASSMDREDGYTF
NA,TRBV19,TRBJ2-7,TRBD1,TGTGCCAGTAGGACAGGGTACGAGCAGTACTTC,CASRTGYEQYF
few,TRBV5-4,TRBJ2-1,NA,TGTGCCAGCAGCTTGACAGGGAAGAATGAGCAGTTCTTC,CASSLTGKNEQFF